This T cell receptor beta chain appears in the sequencing data of a study of shared clonotypes between healthy human individuals. The wider study: Each donor's CD8 memory used one plate, CD8 naive two, each CD4 subset three.

As concerns this clone: Antigen specificity is unknown.

This CDR3 contains 14 residues. From germline, CDR1 is MDHEN and CDR2 SYDVKM. The ends were cut back, 3 bases at V and 13 bases at J, with 22 bases in the middle. Genomic DNA of every subset was divided equally among multiple immunoSEQ plates. In the sorted-subset replicate PCRs, 200 ng DNA, around 32,000 T cell genomes, was used. Some clones are missing from TCRdb's copy, which holds only in-frame ones; the method was immunoSEQ multiplex PCR. The top ten clones hold approximately 0.44% of a sample with approximately 1.5 million clones, 95% to 99% of them seen once. The study, taken as a whole, reports: Naive subsets generally exceeded memory subsets in estimated richness.

Input material: naive CD4+ T cells sorted from blood. Stated subset: CD45RA+ positively selected. The TCR was taken from a young man in good health. The chain has TRBV28 and TRBJ2-7, with D possibly matching TRBD2 (5 bases). CDR3 sequence reads: CASSFSVPTGGLYF. Here the CDR3 DNA reads TGTGCCAGCAGTTTTTCGGTCCCGACTGGCGGGCTATACTTC.